This T cell receptor beta chain appears in the sequencing data of a study of identifying expanded T cells in peripheral blood. Collection occurred without any documented infections or immune events in donors. This table comes from immunoSEQ multiplex PCR, and its TCRdb copy is limited to in-frame clones, with some not included. The sample carries tens of thousands of clones, around 83% recorded once. The TCR comes from a person aged 18 to 75 in good health. Sequencing was carried out using blood.

CDR3 sequence (DNA): TGTGCCAGCAGCCCGCCATTGAACAGGAGACTTAACTATGGCTACACCTTC. Translation: CASSPPLNRRLNYGYTF. This chain uses TRBV16 with TRBJ1-2; D is perhaps TRBD1 (5 bases). From germline, CDR1 is KGHSY and CDR2 FQNENV. This CDR3 has 17 residues. Trimming stripped 4 bases from V and 1 base from J, with 19 bases between. Combining the CDR3 with reference TRBV16 and TRBJ1-2 gives the whole variable domain GEEVAQTPKHLVRGEGQKAKLYCAPIKGHSYVFWYQQVLKNEFKFLISFQNENVFDETGMPKERFSAKCLPNSPCSLEIQATKLEDSAVYFCASSPPLNRRLNYGYTFGSGTRLTVV.